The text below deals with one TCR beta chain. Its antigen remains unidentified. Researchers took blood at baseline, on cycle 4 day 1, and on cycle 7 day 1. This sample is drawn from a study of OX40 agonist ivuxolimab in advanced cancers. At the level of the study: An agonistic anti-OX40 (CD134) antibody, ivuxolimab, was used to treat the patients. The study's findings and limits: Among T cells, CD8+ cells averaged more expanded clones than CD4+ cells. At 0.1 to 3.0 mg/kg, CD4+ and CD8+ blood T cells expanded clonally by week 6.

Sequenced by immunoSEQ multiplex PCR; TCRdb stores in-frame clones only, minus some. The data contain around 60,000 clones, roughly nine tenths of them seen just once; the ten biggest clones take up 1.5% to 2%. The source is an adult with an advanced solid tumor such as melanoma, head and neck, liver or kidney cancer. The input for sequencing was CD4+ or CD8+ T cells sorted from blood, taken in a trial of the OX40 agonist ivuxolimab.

CDR3 in DNA: TGCAGCGTTGGAAGTGGGTACCAAGAGACCCAGTACTTC. This codes for CSVGSGYQETQYF. The J gene is TRBJ2-5, the V gene TRBV29-1; D gene unclear. CDR1 and CDR2 from the germline V gene are SQVTM and ANQGSEA. Trimming took off 4 bases at V and 0 bases at J, with 9 bases between the two ends. The length of the CDR3 is 13 residues.